The 15 T cell receptor beta chains in this list originate from one sample, sequenced in a study of shared clonotypes between healthy human individuals. The repertoire was sequenced with immunoSEQ multiplex PCR; TCRdb's copy has only in-frame clones and lacks some. Among some 2,100,000 clones listed, approximately 94% were seen once. CD8 cells classed as naive were CD45RO-negative and positively selected for CCR7, excluding terminally differentiated effector memory CD45RA+ cells. The sequenced sample was naive CD8+ T cells from PBMCs. The receptors shown here come from a man between 18 and 35 years old in good health. Some clones in this sample may be carry-over from other donors' samples.

J is TRBJ1-5 and V is TRBV2; D may be TRBD1 (5 bases). CDR3 length equals 13 residues. Trimming took 3 bases from V and 6 from J, leaving 9 bases between them. Per the germline V gene, CDR1 is SNHLY and CDR2 is FYNNEI. DNA for the CDR3: TGTGCCAGCAGTGAGAGGGGTCTTCAGCCCCAGCATTTT. Its protein is CASSERGLQPQHF.

The CDR3 loop is CASSQETGSTEAFF. The DNA of the CDR3 is TGCGCCAGCAGCCAAGAAACAGGGTCCACTGAAGCTTTCTTT. The chain has TRBV4-1 and TRBJ1-1; weak D call: TRBD1 (6 bases). Germline loops: CDR1 MGHRA, CDR2 YSYEKL. CDR3 size: 14 residues. Trimming removed 0 bases from V and 4 bases from J, with 9 bases in between.

V gene TRBV9 combines with J gene TRBJ2-1; D uncertain. V was trimmed by 4 bases and J by 8 bases, leaving 10 bases between them. The CDR3 is 12 amino acids. Germline loops: CDR1 SGDLS, CDR2 YYNGEE. The CDR3 region has the DNA TGTGCCAGCAGCACCTTATTCCATGAGCAGTTCTTC. This encodes CASSTLFHEQFF.

The genes are TRBV19 and TRBJ2-7, with 13 bases identical to TRBD2. CDR3 length: 19 amino acids. The V segment lost 4 bases and the J segment 7 bases; nucleotides outside the gene matches: 19. Germline values: CDR1 LNHDA, CDR2 SQIVND (reference sequence). The DNA of the CDR3 is TGTGCCAGTAGTAATCGGGACGGATGGACTAGCGGGGGAGAACGAGAGCAGTACTTC. Residues: CASSNRDGWTSGGEREQYF.

The chain links TRBV27 to TRBJ2-1, with a weak D call TRBD1 (5 bases). The V gene's germline CDR1 is MNHEY and CDR2 SMNVEV (reference sequence). The CDR3 contains 14 residues. Trimming took 8 bases from V and 4 from J, leaving 15 bases between them. The CDR3 DNA follows: TGTGCCAGCCGGATCCGACAGAGTTACAATGAGCAGTTCTTC. Translated: CASRIRQSYNEQFF.

The chain combines TRBV5-6 with TRBJ2-5; D might be TRBD1 or TRBD2, each matching 5 bases. This CDR3 comprises 13 residues. The ends were cut back, 3 bases at V and 7 bases at J, with 13 bases in the middle. Germline loops: CDR1 SGHDT, CDR2 YYEEEE. The CDR3 spells CASSSGPARTQYF. The CDR3 DNA follows: TGTGCCAGCAGCTCGGGACCCGCCCGGACCCAGTACTTC.

This clone was seen a single time. CDR3 protein: CASSPSGSRLNEQFF. The CDR3 coding sequence is TGTGCCAGCAGCCCTAGCGGGAGCAGGCTGAATGAGCAGTTCTTC. This chain connects TRBV14 to TRBJ2-1, with 10 bases that match TRBD2. J was trimmed by 7 bases and V by 4 bases; bases with no gene match: 7. The length of the CDR3 is 15 residues. Germline V gene lookup returns CDR1 SGHDN and CDR2 FVKESK. The full variable domain, completed using reference TRBV14 and TRBJ2-1, is EAGVTQFPSHSVIEKGQTVTLRCDPISGHDNLYWYRRVMGKEIKFLLHFVKESKQDESGMPNNRFLAERTGGTYSTLKVQPAELEDSGVYFCASSPSGSRLNEQFFGPGTRLTVL.

This rearrangement joins TRBV28 to TRBJ2-3, with TRBD2 identical over 10 bases. The CDR3 runs to 15 residues. CDR1 is MDHEN, CDR2 SYDVKM, per germline. The J segment lost 3 bases and the V segment lost 2 bases, leaving 2 bases of the junction unmatched. The CDR3 loop reads CASSLGLAVTDTQYF. The CDR3 region has the DNA TGTGCCAGCAGTTTAGGACTAGCGGTTACAGATACGCAGTATTTT.

This clone appeared once. The chain uses TRBV7-8 and TRBJ2-1; D ambiguous. CDR1 and CDR2 from the germline V gene are SGHVS and FQNEAQ. The CDR3 sequence is 16 residues long. V lost 0 bases and J lost 2, with 11 bases in between. CDR3: CASSLARSTAYNEQFF. DNA for the CDR3: TGTGCCAGCAGCTTAGCGCGGTCGACTGCCTACAATGAGCAGTTCTTC.

The V and J genes are TRBV7-7 and TRBJ2-1, with D maybe TRBD2 (5 bases). Trimming took 5 bases from V and 10 from J, leaving 21 bases between them. Germline CDR1 and CDR2: SSHAT and FNYEAQ (reference sequence). The CDR3 sequence is 15 residues long. The CDR3 region is CASSNRLEAPGEQFF. The CDR3 coding sequence is TGTGCCAGCAGCAACCGGTTGGAGGCGCCGGGGGAGCAGTTCTTC.

The V call is TRBV7-2, the J call TRBJ2-7; the match to TRBD2 covers 9 bases. Germline CDR1 SGHTA, CDR2 FQGNSA. This CDR3 region has 18 residues. The J segment lost 3 bases and the V segment lost 1 base, leaving 13 bases of the junction unmatched. CDR3 residues: CASSLGFGGRAHGYEQYF. The CDR3 DNA is TGTGCCAGCAGCTTAGGATTCGGCGGGAGGGCCCACGGCTACGAGCAGTACTTC.

CDR3 DNA sequence: TGTGCCAGCAGTGGAGCGGGAGGGCCGTGGGAGCAGTTCTTC. It is translated as CASSGAGGPWEQFF. J is TRBJ2-1 and V is TRBV27, with TRBD2 matching over 10 bases. Germline CDR1 reads MNHEY; CDR2 reads SMNVEV (reference sequence). V was pared by 5 bases and J by 10 bases, with 8 bases of the junction left unmatched. The CDR3 runs 14 residues.

This chain joins TRBV28 and TRBJ2-1; weak D call: TRBD2 (6 bases). The V end lost 7 bases, the J end lost 1 base, and 14 bases lay between the germline ends. Germline V lookup: CDR1 MDHEN, CDR2 SYDVKM. The CDR3 has 15 amino acids. In DNA, the CDR3 is TGTGCCAGCACCAAAGACGGGAGTTCCTACAATGAGCAGTTCTTC. Translated, it gives CASTKDGSSYNEQFF.

This clone occurred once. The sample has other DNA sequences that encode this CDR3 too. J is TRBJ2-1 and V is TRBV15, with no clear D. The CDR3 totals 12 residues. V dropped 1 base and J dropped 5 bases, with 3 bases sitting between them. Germline V gives CDR1 LNHNV, CDR2 YYDKDF (reference sequence). The DNA for the CDR3 is TGTGCCACCAGCAGAGTGGACAATGAGCAGTTCTTC. This encodes CATSRVDNEQFF. Filled out from reference TRBV15 and TRBJ2-1, the complete variable domain reads DAMVIQNPRYQVTQFGKPVTLSCSQTLNHNVMYWYQQKSSQAPKLLFHYYDKDFNNEADTPDNFQSRRPNTSFCFLDIRSPGLGDTAMYLCATSRVDNEQFFGPGTRLTVL.

This chain links TRBV5-5 with TRBJ2-7; TRBD2 aligns across 10 bases. This CDR3 has 14 amino acids. The germline V gene encodes CDR1 SGHKS and CDR2 YYEKEE (reference sequence). The trim removed 4 bases at V and 2 bases at J, leaving 3 bases unmatched. The DNA for the CDR3 is TGTGCCAGCAGCCACGGACTAGCGGCCTACGAGCAGTACTTC. It yields the protein CASSHGLAAYEQYF.